The rows below give T cell receptor beta chains drawn from one sample of a study of patients with pleural tuberculosis. TCRdb re-called the reads through MiXCR, storing one row per CDR3 protein. The sample lists around 50,000 distinct CDR3 sequences; about 7.3% were seen once. The receptors come from a human donor with pleural tuberculosis. Each CDR3 is given with its conserved first and last residue. The order of the fields is V gene, J gene, D gene, clone size, CDR3 DNA, CDR3 protein. A D gene is named only where the DNA matches it firmly. Not all rows give a size; the values are once, few, many and, for expanded clones, a class.

TRBV19	TRBJ1-1	-	many	TGTGCCAGTAGTATAATCGTAAGGGACGTCGCTGAAGCTTTCTTT	CASSIIVRDVAEAFF
TRBV27	TRBJ2-5	-	many	TGTGCCAGCACTCGGCGATACAAGGGAGAGACCCAGTACTTC	CASTRRYKGETQYF
TRBV12-3/TRBV12-4	TRBJ1-5	-	few	TGTGCCAGCAGTTTAGAGGGGGGAAGTCAGCCCCAGCATTTT	CASSLEGGSQPQHF
TRBV29-1	TRBJ2-1	TRBD2	many	TGCAGCGTTGTAGGGTCTAGCGGGAACCATGAGCAGTTCTTC	CSVVGSSGNHEQFF
TRBV11-1	TRBJ2-2	-	few	TGTGCCAGCACCAAGACAGGGAACACCGGGGAGCTGTTTTTT	CASTKTGNTGELFF
TRBV6-2/TRBV6-3	TRBJ2-2	-	many	TGTGCCAGCAGTTACTCGGATGTTGGGGAGCTGTTTTTT	CASSYSDVGELFF
TRBV2	TRBJ1-1	-	many	TGTGCCAGCAGTGGGACCACGGGGGGAACTGAAGCTTTCTTT	CASSGTTGGTEAFF
TRBV2	TRBJ2-3	TRBD2	many	TGTGCCAGCAACCCGGGACTAGCGACAGATACGCAGTATTTT	CASNPGLATDTQYF
TRBV19	TRBJ2-1	TRBD2	-	TGTGCCAGTAGTATAGGAAGGACTAGTCCCTACAATGAGCAGTTCTTC	CASSIGRTSPYNEQFF
TRBV6-2/TRBV6-3	TRBJ1-2	TRBD1	many	TGTGCCAGCAGTCACCGAAAATACGGACAGGGTTACTATGGCTACACCTTC	CASSHRKYGQGYYGYTF
TRBV27	TRBJ1-1	-	many	TGTGCCAGCAGTCCAACGACGGGGACTGAAGCTTTCTTT	CASSPTTGTEAFF
TRBV30	TRBJ1-2	TRBD1	-	TGTGCCTGGAGTCCGGGACAGGGAACTGGCTACACCTTC	CAWSPGQGTGYTF
TRBV20-1	TRBJ2-3	-	many	TGCAGTGCTAGAGATCCGTTGGTGGGAGATACGCAGTATTTT	CSARDPLVGDTQYF
TRBV18	TRBJ2-7	-	many	TGTGCCAGCTCACCACCGACGAACTACGAGCAGTACTTC	CASSPPTNYEQYF
TRBV7-6	TRBJ2-1	TRBD2	many	TGTGCCAGCAGCTACAGGACTAGCGGTATTATGGATGAGCAGTTCTTC	CASSYRTSGIMDEQFF
TRBV27	TRBJ2-3	TRBD2	many	TGTGCCAGCAGTTTATGGGTAGCGGGAGTTTTAGATACGCAGTATTTT	CASSLWVAGVLDTQYF
TRBV20-1	TRBJ2-5	-	many	TGCAGTGCCCACTTGGCGGACAGGGAGGGGGAGACCCAGTACTTC	CSAHLADREGETQYF
TRBV20-1	TRBJ1-1	TRBD1	many	TGCAGTGCAAAGGACAGGGGGGACACTGAAGCTTTCTTT	CSAKDRGDTEAFF
TRBV19	TRBJ2-3	-	many	TGTGCCAGTAGTCCCCTATCTTTCACAGATACGCAGTATTTT	CASSPLSFTDTQYF
TRBV28	TRBJ2-7	-	many	TGTGCCAGCAGTTTCCGGGGAGGATTACCCGAGCAGTACTTC	CASSFRGGLPEQYF
TRBV6-2/TRBV6-3	TRBJ2-1	TRBD1	many	TGTGCCAGCAGTTACTTGGGGACAGTCCACAATGAGCAGTTCTTC	CASSYLGTVHNEQFF
TRBV11-2	TRBJ2-7	-	few	TGTGCCAGCAGCTTCGGACTTAACTACGAGCAGTACTTC	CASSFGLNYEQYF
TRBV12-3/TRBV12-4	TRBJ1-5	TRBD1	many	TGTGCCAGCAGCGGGACAGGGGGCGAGCAGCCCCAGCATTTT	CASSGTGGEQPQHF
TRBV11-2	TRBJ2-3	TRBD2	many	TGTGCCAGCAGTGCACTAGCGGGAGCCCCAGATACGCAGTATTTT	CASSALAGAPDTQYF
TRBV30	TRBJ1-1	-	-	TGTGCCTGGACCTGGGCCATATATTCTGAAGCTTTCTTT	CAWTWAIYSEAFF
TRBV11-2	TRBJ1-1	TRBD1	many	TGTGCCAGCAGCCTAGGGGACAGGGCTTTCTCTGAAGCTTTCTTT	CASSLGDRAFSEAFF
TRBV11-2	TRBJ2-3	-	few	TGTGCCAGCAGCGGGGCAAGCGGTACGCAGTATTTT	CASSGASGTQYF
TRBV11-1	TRBJ2-5	TRBD1	many	TGTGCCAGCAGCTTGGGACAGGGGGGAGAGACCCAGTACTTC	CASSLGQGGETQYF
TRBV28	TRBJ1-2	-	many	TGTGCCAGCAGTTTGAACCCCAATGACTATGGCTACACCTTC	CASSLNPNDYGYTF
TRBV4-2	TRBJ1-2	TRBD1	many	TGTGCCAGCAGCCAAACCGGGACAGGGTTAATTTCGGGCTACACCTTC	CASSQTGTGLISGYTF
TRBV2	TRBJ2-1	TRBD2	many	TGTGCCAGCAGTGAGAAAAGGTGGGAGGGCCTTAATGAGCAGTTCTTC	CASSEKRWEGLNEQFF
TRBV19	TRBJ2-7	-	many	TGTGCCAGTAGTCCGGGGCAGGGGCTTTCATACGAGCAGTACTTC	CASSPGQGLSYEQYF
TRBV15	TRBJ2-7	-	many	TGTGCCACCAGCAGTGCATCTATACAGAACGAGCAGTACTTC	CATSSASIQNEQYF
TRBV4-1	TRBJ2-3	-	many	TGCGCCAGCAGCCAGGACCTAAGTAGCACAGATACGCAGTATTTT	CASSQDLSSTDTQYF
TRBV2	TRBJ1-1	TRBD1	-	TGTGCCAGCAGTGACGACAGGGCTACTGGAGCTTTCTTT	CASSDDRATGAFF
TRBV28	TRBJ1-6	TRBD1	many	TGTGCCAGCAGTTCTGAGACAGGGGATCCCCGAAATTCACCCCTCCACTTT	CASSSETGDPRNSPLHF
TRBV19	TRBJ2-2	-	many	TGTGCCAGTAGTATAGTATCGGCATCCGGGGAGCTGTTTTTT	CASSIVSASGELFF
TRBV2	TRBJ1-2	TRBD1	many	TGTGCCAGCAGTGACGCAGGGGGCAATTCCTATGGCTACACCTTC	CASSDAGGNSYGYTF
TRBV2	TRBJ2-3	-	many	TGTGCCAGCAGTGAAGCCCCCCAGCACCCCCGTGATACGCAGTATTTT	CASSEAPQHPRDTQYF
TRBV12-3/TRBV12-4	TRBJ1-1	-	many	TGTGCCAGCAGTTTCGGACAACACAACACTGAAGCTTTCTTT	CASSFGQHNTEAFF
TRBV29-1	TRBJ2-1	TRBD1	few	TGCAGCGTTGCAGGACAGGGGAAGCAGTTCTTC	CSVAGQGKQFF
TRBV20-1	TRBJ2-7	TRBD2	many	TGCAGTGCTGAGAGCGGGAGCTCCTACGAGCAGTACTTC	CSAESGSSYEQYF
TRBV6-1	TRBJ2-5	TRBD1	many	TGTGCCAGCAGAATGACAGGGAATCAAGAGACCCAGTACTTC	CASRMTGNQETQYF
TRBV29-1	TRBJ1-2	-	many	TGCAGCGTTGAAGGGGAGGACTATGGCTACACCTTC	CSVEGEDYGYTF
TRBV28	TRBJ1-2	TRBD1	many	TGTGCCAGCAGTTCTGGACAGGTCCAACGGGGCTACACCTTC	CASSSGQVQRGYTF
TRBV12-3/TRBV12-4	TRBJ1-6	-	-	TGTGCCAGCAGTCCCCTGGGGGGGGACCATAATTCACCCCTCCACTTT	CASSPLGGDHNSPLHF
TRBV4-2	TRBJ1-1	-	many	TGTGCCAGCAGCCAAGATCCGGGGACGTACACTGAAGCTTTCTTT	CASSQDPGTYTEAFF
TRBV25-1	TRBJ1-2	TRBD1	many	TGTGCCAGCAGTCGAGGGACAGGGGCTACTAACTATGGCTACACCTTC	CASSRGTGATNYGYTF
TRBV20-1	TRBJ2-3	TRBD2	many	TGCAGTGCTAGAAGGCGAGGGCGGGAGATAACAGATACGCAGTATTTT	CSARRRGREITDTQYF
TRBV5-4	TRBJ2-1	-	-	TGTGCCAGCAGCTTGGTGGCTAGCCAGAACAATGAGCAGTTCTTC	CASSLVASQNNEQFF
TRBV19	TRBJ1-1	-	many	TGTGCCAGTAATCGTAATCGGGACAATCCTGAAGCTTTCTTT	CASNRNRDNPEAFF
TRBV28	TRBJ1-2	TRBD1	many	TGTGCCAGCAGTTACCGGGACAGGGGTAGGCGTGGTGGCTACACCTTC	CASSYRDRGRRGGYTF